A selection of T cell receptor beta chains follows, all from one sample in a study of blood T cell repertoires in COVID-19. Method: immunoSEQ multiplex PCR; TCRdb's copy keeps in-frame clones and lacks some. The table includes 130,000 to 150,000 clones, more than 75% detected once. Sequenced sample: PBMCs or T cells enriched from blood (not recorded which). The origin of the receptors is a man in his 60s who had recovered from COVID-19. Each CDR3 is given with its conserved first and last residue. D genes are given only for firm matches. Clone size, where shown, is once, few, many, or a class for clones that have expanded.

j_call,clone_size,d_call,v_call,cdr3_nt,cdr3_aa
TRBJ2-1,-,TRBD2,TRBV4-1,TGCGCCAGCAGCCAAGAAGGAGCGGGAGCCTACAATGAGCAGTTCTTC,CASSQEGAGAYNEQFF
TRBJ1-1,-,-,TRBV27,TGTGCCAGCAGTCGAAGGGGCCACACTGAAGCTTTCTTT,CASSRRGHTEAFF
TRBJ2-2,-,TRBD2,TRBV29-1,TGCAGCGGAACACTAGCGGGGAGCACCGGGGAGCTGTTTTTT,CSGTLAGSTGELFF
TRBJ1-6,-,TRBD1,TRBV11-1,TGTGCCAGCAGCTTAGACAGGGGTGATCATTCACCCCTCCACTTT,CASSLDRGDHSPLHF
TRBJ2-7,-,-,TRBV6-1,TGTGCCAGCAGTGAAACAGGGTTCTACGAGCAGTACTTC,CASSETGFYEQYF
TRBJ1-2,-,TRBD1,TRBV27,TGTGCCAGCAGCCGAAGACAGGGGGGCTATGGCTACACCTTC,CASSRRQGGYGYTF
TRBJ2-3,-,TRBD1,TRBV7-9,TGTGCCAGCAGCCCCGGGACAGGAGGCACAGATACGCAGTATTTT,CASSPGTGGTDTQYF
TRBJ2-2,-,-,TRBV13,TGTGCCAGCAGTAGCACGAACACCGGGGAGCTGTTTTTT,CASSSTNTGELFF
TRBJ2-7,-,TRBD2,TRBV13,TGTGCCAGCAGCTTAGTCCCCCTTAGCGGGATAATCTACGAGCAGTACTTC,CASSLVPLSGIIYEQYF
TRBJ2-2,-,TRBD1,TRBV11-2,TGTGCCAGCAGCATCCGGGACAGGGGGCATACTAGGGAGCTGTTTTTT,CASSIRDRGHTRELFF
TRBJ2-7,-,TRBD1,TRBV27,TGTGCCAGCAGTTTGAAACTCCCGGGACAGGGGGGGGTGCAGTACTTC,CASSLKLPGQGGVQYF
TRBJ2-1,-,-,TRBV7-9,TGTGCCAGCAGCCAATTAGACTCGAGCTCCTACAATGAGCAGTTCTTC,CASSQLDSSSYNEQFF
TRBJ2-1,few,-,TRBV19,TGTGCCAGTAGTAGTCTCACGTTAGTCAATGAGCAGTTCTTC,CASSSLTLVNEQFF
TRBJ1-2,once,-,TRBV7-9,TGTGCCAGCGGGAGGAGGGAAATTCCTTATGGCTACACCTTC,CASGRREIPYGYTF
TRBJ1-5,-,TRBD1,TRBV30,TGTGCCATTGACAGGGGTAGCAATCAGCCCCAGCATTTT,CAIDRGSNQPQHF
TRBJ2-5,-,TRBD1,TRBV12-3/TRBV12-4,TGTGCCAGCAGGACAGGGGCTGCAGAGACCCAGTACTTC,CASRTGAAETQYF
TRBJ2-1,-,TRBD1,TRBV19,TGTGCCAGCTCCCGGGACAGGGGTTACAATGAGCAGTTCTTC,CASSRDRGYNEQFF
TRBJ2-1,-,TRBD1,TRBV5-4,TGTGCCAGCAGCAGACAGGGGCTGGGGAATGAGCAGTTCTTC,CASSRQGLGNEQFF
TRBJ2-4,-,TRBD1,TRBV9,TGTGCCAGCAGCGTAGGAGGTGGGACAGGGGTAAACATTCAGTACTTC,CASSVGGGTGVNIQYF
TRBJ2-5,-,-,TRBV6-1,TGTGCCAGCAGTGAAGCGAGTTTGGAGACCCAGTACTTC,CASSEASLETQYF
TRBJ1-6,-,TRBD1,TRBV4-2,TGTGCCAGCAGCCTACGGACAGGGACAGGTGGTTCCTTAGCATCACCCCTCCACTTT,CASSLRTGTGGSLASPLHF
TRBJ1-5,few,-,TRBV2,TGTGCCAGCAGTGAGTACTTTAGCAATCAGCCCCAGCATTTT,CASSEYFSNQPQHF
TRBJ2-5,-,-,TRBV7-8,TGTGCCAGCAGCTTAGATCTGGGGCTGGGAGAGACCCAGTACTTC,CASSLDLGLGETQYF
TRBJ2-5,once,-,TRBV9,TGTGCCAGCAGCGTAGGGGGCGGCCGGGAGACCCAGTACTTC,CASSVGGGRETQYF
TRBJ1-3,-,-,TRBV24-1,TGTGCCACCAGTGACCCTAACTCTGGAAACACCATATATTTT,CATSDPNSGNTIYF
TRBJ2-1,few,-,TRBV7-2,TGTGCCAGCAGCTTAGTACCCCCGGGGAGCGGGTACAATGAGCAGTTCTTC,CASSLVPPGSGYNEQFF
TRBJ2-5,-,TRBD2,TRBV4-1,TGCGCCAGCAGCCAAGGACTAGCACTGGGGACCCAGTACTTC,CASSQGLALGTQYF
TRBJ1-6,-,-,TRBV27,TGTGCCAGCAGTGACAGTACGTCACCCCTCCACTTT,CASSDSTSPLHF
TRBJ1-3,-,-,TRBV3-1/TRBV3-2,TGTGCCAGCAGCCAAGTCAGGGGTGGAAACACCATATATTTT,CASSQVRGGNTIYF
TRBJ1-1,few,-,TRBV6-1,TGTGCCAGCAGTGATGGAGCTATGAACACTGAAGCTTTCTTT,CASSDGAMNTEAFF
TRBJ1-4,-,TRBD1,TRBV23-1,TGCGCCAGCACCGTTGGGGACAGGAGATTAACTAATGAAAAACTGTTTTTT,CASTVGDRRLTNEKLFF
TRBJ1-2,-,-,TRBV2,TGTGCCAGCAGTGTGGCAGACTATGGCTACACCTTC,CASSVADYGYTF
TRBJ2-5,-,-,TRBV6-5,TGTGCCAGCAGACCTGACTTGCTCCAAGAGACCCAGTACTTC,CASRPDLLQETQYF
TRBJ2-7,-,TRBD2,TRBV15,TGTGCCACCAGCAGAGATCCGAGCGGGAGTTACGAGCAGTACTTC,CATSRDPSGSYEQYF
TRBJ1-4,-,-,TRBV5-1,TGCGCCAGCAGCGCAACAGCTACAACTAATGAAAAACTGTTTTTT,CASSATATTNEKLFF
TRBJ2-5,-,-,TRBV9,TGTGCCAGCAGCGTCGACAGCCAAGAGACCCAGTACTTC,CASSVDSQETQYF
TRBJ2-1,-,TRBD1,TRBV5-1,TGCGCCAGCAGCTTGGATACAGGGGGCTATTTCAATGAGCAGTTCTTC,CASSLDTGGYFNEQFF
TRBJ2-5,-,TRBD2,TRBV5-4,TGTGCCAGCAGCTTTCGGGGGGTAGAGACCCAGTACTTC,CASSFRGVETQYF
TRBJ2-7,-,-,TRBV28,TGTGCCAGCATTGACAGCTCCTACGAGCAGTACTTC,CASIDSSYEQYF
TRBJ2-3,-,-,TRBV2,TGTGCCAGCATGATCCCTCCGGGCGGGACGCAGTATTTT,CASMIPPGGTQYF
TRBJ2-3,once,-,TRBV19,TGTGCCAGTAGGTTGAGAGCGGCCTCTAGCACAGATACGCAGTATTTT,CASRLRAASSTDTQYF
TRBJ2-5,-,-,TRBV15,TGTGCCACCAGCAGAGTGGGGCGAGAGACCCAGTACTTC,CATSRVGRETQYF
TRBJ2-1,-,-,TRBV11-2,TGTGCCAGCGGCGGAGGAGCTCTCAATGAGCAGTTCTTC,CASGGGALNEQFF
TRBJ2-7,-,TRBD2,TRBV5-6,TGTGCCAGCAGCTTGGCTAGCGGGGGAATACCCTACGAGCAGTACTTC,CASSLASGGIPYEQYF
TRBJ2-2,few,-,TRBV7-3,TGTGCCAGCAGCCCCAGCGTGGCAAACACCGGGGAGCTGTTTTTT,CASSPSVANTGELFF
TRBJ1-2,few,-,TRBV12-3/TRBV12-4,TGTGCCAGCAGTTTCGGCGGAGGCTACACCTTC,CASSFGGGYTF
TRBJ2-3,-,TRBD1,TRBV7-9,TGTGCCAGCAGCCCCAACCTGGGGGACAGTAGCACAGATACGCAGTATTTT,CASSPNLGDSSTDTQYF